One sample yielded the 24 T cell receptor beta chains listed below, sequenced in a study of graft-versus-host responses after intestinal transplantation. Some clones are missing from TCRdb's copy, which holds only in-frame ones; the method was immunoSEQ multiplex PCR. The table lists over 80,000 clones, 86% of them singletons. Sequenced material: PBMCs, taken 255 days after intestinal transplant. The receptor source for this set is a human patient who received an intestinal transplant, so some T cells may come from the graft donor.

This clone was observed a few times. The chain carries TRBV28 and TRBJ1-6, with TRBD1 matching 10 bases. The CDR3 totals 13 residues. V trimming: 8 bases; J trimming: 13 bases; junction bases outside the gene matches: 8. From germline, CDR1 is MDHEN and CDR2 SYDVKM. The CDR3 DNA reads as TGTGCCAGCCGAGGACAGGGGGTCCATCCCCTCCACTTT. This encodes CASRGQGVHPLHF.

The V and J genes are TRBV18 and TRBJ1-1, with D unresolved. V was clipped by 0 bases and J by 4 bases, with 9 bases between them. Germline-derived CDR1 and CDR2 are KGHSH and LQKENI. The CDR3 runs 14 residues. The DNA of the CDR3 is TGTGCCAGCTCACCACCGGTTAGGGTCACTGAAGCTTTCTTT. This encodes CASSPPVRVTEAFF.

V is TRBV28 and J is TRBJ1-5; D not certain. This CDR3 comprises 12 residues. V lost 6 bases, J lost 10 bases, and 13 bases lay in between. The germline V gene has CDR1 MDHEN and CDR2 SYDVKM. The CDR3 sequence is CASSQRQAPQHF. The CDR3 DNA sequence: TGTGCCAGCAGCCAGAGACAAGCTCCCCAGCATTTT.

The gene calls are TRBV27 and TRBJ2-2; no reliable D call. The germline gives CDR1 MNHEY, CDR2 SMNVEV (reference sequence). V shed 6 bases and J shed 0 bases, with 17 bases lying between them. The CDR3 runs to 17 residues. CDR3 bases: TGTGCCAGCAGCCACCTGGTGACTGCGGCGAACACCGGGGAGCTGTTTTTT. Its protein is CASSHLVTAANTGELFF.

The V call is TRBV29-1, the J call TRBJ1-5, with D tentatively TRBD1 (5 bases). Germline V gene data show CDR1 as SQVTM and CDR2 as ANQGSEA. The CDR3 runs 13 residues. V lost 7 bases, J lost 6 bases, and 16 bases lay in between. The chain's CDR3 is CSAGQQGGQPQHF. CDR3 nucleotide sequence: TGCAGCGCAGGGCAGCAGGGTGGTCAGCCCCAGCATTTT.

This clone has only one observation. This rearrangement joins TRBV5-1 to TRBJ1-3; D gene unclear. V gave up 0 bases and J gave up 2 bases, with 9 bases separating them. The germline CDR1 and CDR2 sequences are SGHRS and YFSETQ. The CDR3 is 15 amino acids. CDR3 sequence: CASSLVSGTGNTIYF. The CDR3 DNA is TGCGCCAGCAGCTTGGTGTCTGGGACTGGAAACACCATATATTTT. Full variable domain (remainder filled in from reference TRBV5-1 and TRBJ1-3): KAGVTQTPRYLIKTRGQQVTLSCSPISGHRSVSWYQQTPGQGLQFLFEYFSETQRNKGNFPGRFSGRQFSNSRSEMNVSTLELGDSALYLCASSLVSGTGNTIYFGEGSWLTVV.

This chain links TRBV5-1 with TRBJ1-3; the D is unclear. The CDR3 has 15 amino acids. Between the trimmed V and J ends, which lost 0 bases and 2 bases, there was a span of 9 bases. Germline V gives CDR1 SGHRS, CDR2 YFSETQ. The CDR3 nucleotides read TGCGCCAGCAGCTTGGCCGTCGGTGCTGGAAACACCATATATTTT. Translating it yields CASSLAVGAGNTIYF.

The chain combines TRBV10-3 with TRBJ1-6, with TRBD1 matching 8 bases. This CDR3 spans 15 amino acids. V shed 6 bases, J shed 4 bases, and the junction held 5 bases outside the gene matches. Per the germline V gene, CDR1 is ENHRY and CDR2 is SYGVKD. The CDR3 sequence: CAIRPGQEYNSPLHF. The CDR3 DNA sequence: TGTGCCATCAGGCCGGGACAGGAGTATAATTCACCCCTCCACTTT.

The rearrangement uses TRBV1 and TRBJ1-1; the table calls TRBD1, which could not be checked here. TRBV1 is classified as a pseudogene. The CDR3 has 15 amino acids. The CDR3 reads CTSSQDKGENTEAFF. In DNA, the CDR3 is TGCACCAGCAGCCAAGATAAGGGGGAGAACACTGAAGCTTTCTTT.

This rearrangement joins TRBV5-8 to TRBJ2-5; 7 bases map to TRBD1. V shed 7 bases, J shed 5 bases, and the junction held 14 bases outside the gene matches. The CDR3 has 15 residues. Germline CDR1 reads SGHTS; CDR2 reads YDEGEE. The CDR3 here is CASGTDRTGGETQYF. Written as DNA, the CDR3 is TGTGCCAGCGGAACGGACAGGACCGGAGGCGAGACCCAGTACTTC.

The rearrangement links TRBV5-4 to TRBJ1-3, with 8 bases lining up with TRBD1. The CDR3 spans 18 residues. J was trimmed by 0 bases and V by 0 bases; bases with no gene match: 8. Germline V lookup: CDR1 SGHNT, CDR2 YYREEE (reference sequence). CDR3 coding DNA: TGTGCCAGCAGCTTGGGAGGACAGGGCGGACTCTCTGGAAACACCATATATTTT. The encoded protein is CASSLGGQGGLSGNTIYF. The full variable domain, its missing parts supplied by reference TRBV5-4 and TRBJ1-3, is ETGVTQSPTHLIKTRGQQVTLRCSSQSGHNTVSWYQQALGQGPQFIFQYYREEENGRGNFPPRFSGLQFPNYSSELNVNALELDDSALYLCASSLGGQGGLSGNTIYFGEGSWLTVV.

The rearrangement uses TRBV28 and TRBJ1-1; the match to TRBD1 covers 7 bases. Germline lookup yields CDR1 MDHEN and CDR2 SYDVKM. The CDR3 spans 13 residues. After removal of 6 bases from V and 3 bases from J, the junction contained 4 bases not matched to a gene. The CDR3 is CASSLGQYTEAFF. The DNA of the CDR3 is TGTGCCAGCAGCCTGGGACAGTACACTGAAGCTTTCTTT. Filled out from reference TRBV28 and TRBJ1-1, the complete variable domain reads DVKVTQSSRYLVKRTGEKVFLECVQDMDHENMFWYRQDPGLGLRLIYFSYDVKMKEKGDIPEGYSVSREKKERFSLILESASTNQTSMYLCASSLGQYTEAFFGQGTRLTVV.

The chain recombines TRBV18 with TRBJ2-1, with 8 bases fitting TRBD2. The CDR3 runs 16 residues. The V and J ends lost 3 bases and 7 bases, in that order; junction bases with no gene match: 11. Germline CDR1 KGHSH, CDR2 LQKENI. The CDR3 reads CASSPTVGGAWNEQFF. In DNA form, the CDR3 reads TGTGCCAGCTCACCCACCGTCGGGGGGGCCTGGAATGAGCAGTTCTTC. Full variable domain (remainder filled in from reference TRBV18 and TRBJ2-1): NAGVMQNPRHLVRRRGQEARLRCSPMKGHSHVYWYRQLPEEGLKFMVYLQKENIIDESGMPKERFSAEFPKEGPSILRIQQVVRGDSAAYFCASSPTVGGAWNEQFFGPGTRLTVL.

The chain carries TRBV19 and TRBJ2-1; 7 bases agree with TRBD2. Trimming took 6 bases from V and 8 from J; bases not matched to a gene: 13. The CDR3 runs 15 residues. Germline-derived CDR1 and CDR2 are LNHDA and SQIVND (reference sequence). CDR3 amino acids: CASSRNGLVEDEQFF. In DNA, the CDR3 is TGTGCCAGTAGCCGGAATGGACTAGTTGAAGATGAGCAGTTCTTC.

This chain uses TRBV7-9 with TRBJ2-1; TRBD2 agrees at 13 bases. The CDR3 loop spans 13 amino acids. Germline trimming cut 5 bases from V and 10 bases from J; bases unmatched to any gene: 2. Germline V gene lookup returns CDR1 SEHNR and CDR2 FQNEAQ (reference sequence). The CDR3 DNA is TGTGCCAGCAGCGCGGGACTAGCGGGAGAGCAGTTCTTC. Translation: CASSAGLAGEQFF.

The CDR3 sequence: CASRPTGGEDGELFF. The CDR3 DNA follows: TGTGCAAGTCGCCCAACAGGGGGGGAGGACGGGGAGCTGTTTTTT. This sequence joins TRBV12-2 and TRBJ2-2; the listed D gene, TRBD1, was not tested against the DNA. TRBV12-2 is marked as a pseudogene. This CDR3 region has 15 residues.

CDR3 loop: CASSRDRAGNYGYTF. Written as DNA, the CDR3 is TGTGCCAGTAGCCGCGACAGGGCGGGTAACTATGGCTACACCTTC. J is TRBJ1-2 and V is TRBV19; TRBD1 matches 7 bases. Per germline, CDR1 LNHDA and CDR2 SQIVND (reference sequence). This CDR3 is built from 15 residues. V trimming: 6 bases; J trimming: 1 base; junction bases outside the gene matches: 8.

V usage is TRBV10-3 and J usage is TRBJ1-6; 7 bases agree with TRBD1. Germline V gene sequence: CDR1 ENHRY, CDR2 SYGVKD. With V trimmed by 6 bases and J by 5 bases, 1 base remained unmatched. This CDR3 is built from 13 residues. Written as DNA, the CDR3 is TGTGCCATCAGGGGGACAGATAATTCACCCCTCCACTTT. This translates into CAIRGTDNSPLHF.

The chain links TRBV7-8 to TRBJ2-5, with TRBD2 matching 15 bases. V was pared by 2 bases and J by 4 bases, with 11 bases of the junction left unmatched. CDR3 size: 19 residues. The germline V gene encodes CDR1 SGHVS and CDR2 FQNEAQ. The CDR3 loop reads CASSLWLGLAGGTGETQYF. In DNA form, the CDR3 reads TGTGCCAGCAGCTTATGGCTTGGACTAGCGGGAGGGACGGGAGAGACCCAGTACTTC.

About this clone itself: Its ends do not fully match the called genes, so a read error is possible. The rearrangement uses TRBV29-1 and TRBJ2-3; tentative D call: TRBD1 (6 bases). The CDR3 covers 13 residues. Germline CDR1 reads SQVTM; CDR2 reads ANQGSEA. Written as DNA, the CDR3 is TGCGGCGTTGGAGCAGGGGGCACAGATACGCAGTATTTT. Its translation is CGVGAGGTDTQYF.

This chain connects TRBV4-1 to TRBJ2-3; D may correspond to TRBD1 or TRBD2 (6 bases each). V lost 4 bases, J lost 1 base, and 18 bases lay in between. The CDR3 sequence is 17 residues long. Germline V CDR1 and CDR2: MGHRA, YSYEKL. CDR3 nucleotide sequence: TGCGCCAGCAGCCTACAGGGCAGTTTAGCGGGCACAGATACGCAGTATTTT. This codes for CASSLQGSLAGTDTQYF.

V and J are TRBV28 and TRBJ1-1; 8 nucleotides line up with TRBD1. J lost 4 bases, V lost 2 bases, and 6 bases had no gene match. The V gene's germline CDR1 is MDHEN and CDR2 SYDVKM. The CDR3 runs 15 residues. Here the CDR3 DNA reads TGTGCCAGCAGTTTAGTCAGGGGGCGGGTCACTGAAGCTTTCTTT. Protein sequence: CASSLVRGRVTEAFF.

This chain connects TRBV7-3 to TRBJ2-1; 10 nucleotides agree with TRBD2. CDR1 SGHTA and CDR2 FQGTGA come from the germline V gene. CDR3 length equals 15 residues. The J segment lost 5 bases and the V segment lost 3 bases, leaving 4 bases of the junction unmatched. The CDR3 protein is CASSLSGRAHNEQFF. The CDR3 DNA sequence: TGTGCCAGCAGCTTGAGCGGGAGGGCCCACAATGAGCAGTTCTTC.

V and J are TRBV19 and TRBJ1-1; D uncertain. With 3 bases removed from V and 0 bases from J, the gap between germline ends came to 14 bases. The germline CDR1 and CDR2 sequences are LNHDA and SQIVND (reference sequence). The CDR3 extends over 16 amino acids. CDR3 residues: CASSMWASPMNTEAFF. CDR3 DNA: TGTGCCAGTAGTATGTGGGCATCGCCGATGAACACTGAAGCTTTCTTT.